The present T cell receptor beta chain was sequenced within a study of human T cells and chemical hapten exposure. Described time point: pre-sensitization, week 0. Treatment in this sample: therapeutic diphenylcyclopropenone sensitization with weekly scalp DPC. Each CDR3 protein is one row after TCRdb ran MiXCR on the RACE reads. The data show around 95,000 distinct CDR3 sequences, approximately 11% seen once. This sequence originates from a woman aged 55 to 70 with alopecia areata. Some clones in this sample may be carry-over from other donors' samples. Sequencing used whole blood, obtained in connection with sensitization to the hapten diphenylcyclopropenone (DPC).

The CDR3 DNA follows: TGTGCCAGCAGGGAACTAGCGGGGGTCGGGGAGCTGTTTTTT. This translates into CASRELAGVGELFF. This rearrangement joins TRBV6-2 or TRBV6-3 to TRBJ2-2, with 11 bases aligning to TRBD2. Per the germline V gene, CDR1 is MNHEY and CDR2 is SVGEGT. V lost 6 bases and J lost 7; bases outside the gene matches: 4. This CDR3 is 14 amino acids long.